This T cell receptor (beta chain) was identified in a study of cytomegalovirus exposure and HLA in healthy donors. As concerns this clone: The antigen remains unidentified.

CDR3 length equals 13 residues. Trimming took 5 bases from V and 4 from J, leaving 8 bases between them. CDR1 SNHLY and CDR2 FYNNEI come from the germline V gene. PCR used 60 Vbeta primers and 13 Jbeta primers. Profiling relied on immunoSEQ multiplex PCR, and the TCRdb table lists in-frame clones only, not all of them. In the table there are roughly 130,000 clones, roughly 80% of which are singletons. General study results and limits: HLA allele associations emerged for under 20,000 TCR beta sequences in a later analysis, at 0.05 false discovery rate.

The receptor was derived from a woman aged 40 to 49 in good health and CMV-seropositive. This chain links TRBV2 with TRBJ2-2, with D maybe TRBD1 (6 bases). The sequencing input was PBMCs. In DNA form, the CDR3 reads TGTGCCAGCAGTCGCAGGGGCACCGGGGAGCTGTTTTTT. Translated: CASSRRGTGELFF.